The 23 T cell receptor beta chains reported below all come from one sample, sequenced in a study of blood T cells in healthy people across ages (dated by TCRdb to between 2015 and 2016). Library method: 5' RACE. Sequencing took place on an Illumina HiSeq 2500. The second PCR ran for about 7 to 11 cycles and used a J-beta primer mix along with a sample-barcoded 5' primer. TCRdb took the public reads, trimmed them with fastp at Q25, ran MiXCR for clone calling and kept in-frame beta chains. Every entry covers one CDR3 protein and lists the most common genes and DNA from its rows. The sample records around 780,000 distinct CDR3 sequences, roughly 25% of which are singletons. The ten largest clonotypes hold around 3% of the sample. The sample was also reused in another study, on T cells of mothers and their children.

The specimen was blood. These receptors all stem from a boy aged 5-17 years in good health.

The chain has TRBV12-3 or TRBV12-4 and TRBJ2-7; 12 bases line up with TRBD2. This CDR3 spans 15 amino acids. V trimming: 10 bases; J trimming: 4 bases; junction bases outside the gene matches: 11. The CDR3, as DNA: TGTGCCATCCCACGACTAGCGGGGGCCAGGTACGAGCAGTACTTC. Protein product: CAIPRLAGARYEQYF.

V is TRBV7-2 and J is TRBJ2-2; no reliable D call. Between the trimmed V and J ends, which lost 1 base and 6 bases, there was a span of 6 bases. This CDR3 is 13 amino acids long. CDR1 and CDR2 (germline): SGHTA, FQGNSA. CDR3 nucleotides: TGTGCCAGCAGCTTAGTAACAGCCGGGGAGCTGTTTTTT. Amino acids: CASSLVTAGELFF.

This clonotype was seen a few times. J is TRBJ2-5 and V is TRBV12-3 or TRBV12-4; D gene ambiguous. The CDR3 totals 16 residues. Deletions cut 1 base from V and 2 bases from J, with 14 bases between. The CDR3 reads CASSLDGSAAQETQYF. The DNA of the CDR3 is TGTGCCAGCAGTTTAGATGGGTCAGCAGCTCAAGAGACCCAGTACTTC.

This clonotype turned up a few times. This rearrangement joins TRBV5-1 to TRBJ2-1; the match to TRBD2 covers 14 bases. The end of the DNA is better explained by TRBJ2-7, so the J call may be wrong. The CDR3 covers 16 residues. Germline-derived CDR1 and CDR2 are SGHRS and YFSETQ. The CDR3 loop reads CASSFAGLAGGYEQYF. CDR3 DNA sequence: TGCGCCAGCAGCTTCGCCGGACTAGCGGGGGGTTACGAGCAGTACTTC.

V usage is TRBV7-3 and J usage is TRBJ2-3; D possibly corresponds to TRBD2 (6 bases). V was cut by 4 bases and J by 1 base, with 9 bases left in between. CDR1 and CDR2 from the germline V gene are SGHTA and FQGTGA. The CDR3 is 14 amino acids. The CDR3 nucleotides are TGTGCCAGCAGCTCATGGGGGGGCACAGATACGCAGTATTTT. Its protein product is CASSSWGGTDTQYF. The complete variable domain, with remaining parts taken from reference TRBV7-3 and TRBJ2-3, reads GAGVSQTPSNKVTEKGKYVELRCDPISGHTALYWYRQSLGQGPEFLIYFQGTGAADDSGLPNDRFFAVRPEGSVSTLKIQRTERGDSAVYLCASSSWGGTDTQYFGPGTRLTVL.

This clonotype was counted at least ten times. The chain recombines TRBV12-3 or TRBV12-4 with TRBJ2-5, with 11 positions matching TRBD1. V shed 5 bases, J shed 5 bases, and the junction held 10 bases outside the gene matches. This CDR3 has 16 residues. CDR3 in DNA: TGTGCCAGCAGTCCCACGGACAGGGGGCTTGGGGAGACCCAGTACTTC. Translation gives CASSPTDRGLGETQYF.

V and J are TRBV25-1 and TRBJ2-4, with TRBD1 matching over 7 bases. Germline V lookup: CDR1 MGHDK, CDR2 SYGVNS. The CDR3 is 18 residues long. V gave up 1 base and J gave up 0 bases; unmatched junction bases: 9. CDR3 DNA: TGTGCCAGCAGTGAATCGAGGGGGCAGACCGTAGCCAAAAACATTCAGTACTTC. Protein product: CASSESRGQTVAKNIQYF.

V usage is TRBV5-1 and J usage is TRBJ2-3; 9 bases match TRBD2. The V segment lost 5 bases and the J segment 4 bases; nucleotides outside the gene matches: 8. This CDR3 has 15 residues. Germline assignment: CDR1 SGHRS and CDR2 YFSETQ. This CDR3 reads CASSSGLAFSDTQYF. CDR3 nucleotides: TGCGCCAGCAGTTCTGGACTAGCGTTTTCAGATACGCAGTATTTT.

This rearrangement joins TRBV29-1 to TRBJ2-7; 10 positions agree with TRBD1. V lost 7 bases to trimming and J lost 4 bases; unmatched junction nucleotides: 13. Germline values: CDR1 SQVTM, CDR2 ANQGSEA. CDR3 size: 15 residues. Here the CDR3 reads CSAEGDRGIRYEQYF. CDR3 DNA sequence: TGCAGCGCCGAGGGGGACAGGGGAATTAGGTACGAGCAGTACTTC.

The V gene is TRBV20-1, the J gene TRBJ2-3; 12 nucleotides align to TRBD2. CDR3 length: 17 residues. V lost 1 base and J lost 2; bases outside the gene matches: 7. Germline V gives CDR1 DFQATT, CDR2 SNEGSKA (reference sequence). The CDR3 bases are TGCAGTGCTAGAGCCCCTGGACTAGCGGGGACCACAGATACGCAGTATTTT. Translated: CSARAPGLAGTTDTQYF.

The chain links TRBV6-1 to TRBJ2-6, with D perhaps matching TRBD2 (6 bases). The CDR3 is 16 residues long. The ends were cut back, 6 bases at V and 0 bases at J, with 12 bases in the middle. In germline, CDR1 is MNHNS, CDR2 SASEGT. The CDR3 sequence is CASREGRVSGANVLTF. The CDR3 coding sequence is TGTGCCAGCAGGGAGGGAAGGGTCTCTGGGGCCAACGTCCTGACTTTC.

This clonotype has more than one count but fewer than ten. This rearrangement joins TRBV7-2 to TRBJ1-1, with D unclear. Germline V lookup: CDR1 SGHTA, CDR2 FQGNSA. Trimming removed 6 bases at V and 4 bases at J, with 18 bases between. CDR3 size: 15 residues. In nucleotides, the CDR3 is TGTGCCAGCAGTCCCGCCCCGCTTGGGGTCACTGAAGCTTTCTTT. Translation gives CASSPAPLGVTEAFF.

The rearrangement uses TRBV27 and TRBJ1-4, with 8 bases lining up with TRBD1. CDR3 size: 16 residues. J gave up 2 bases and V 5 bases, and 7 bases lay outside the gene matches. Germline CDR1 MNHEY, CDR2 SMNVEV (reference sequence). CDR3 loop: CASSQLTGGTNEKLFF. The CDR3 DNA reads TGTGCCAGCAGTCAACTTACAGGGGGTACTAATGAAAAACTGTTTTTT.

The rearrangement joins TRBV14 to TRBJ2-5; TRBD1 might be the D (6 bases). This CDR3 has 13 amino acids. Germline CDR1 is SGHDN and CDR2 is FVKESK. Trimming stripped 8 bases from V and 3 bases from J, with 13 bases between. The CDR3 is CASRQELEETQYF. The CDR3 DNA reads as TGTGCCAGCCGACAGGAGTTGGAAGAGACCCAGTACTTC.

The chain joins TRBV7-9 to TRBJ2-4; the match to TRBD1 covers 7 bases. This CDR3 has 15 residues. Unmatched junction bases numbered 3, after V lost 4 bases and J lost 0 bases. Germline CDR1 is SEHNR and CDR2 is FQNEAQ (reference sequence). CDR3 residues: CASSSTGVAKNIQYF. CDR3 nucleotides: TGTGCCAGCAGCTCCACAGGGGTAGCCAAAAACATTCAGTACTTC.

The chain is built from TRBV29-1 and TRBJ2-5, with TRBD1 matching over 9 bases. The DNA end lines up better with TRBJ2-7; the J call may be wrong. The CDR3 has 16 amino acids. Germline values: CDR1 SQVTM, CDR2 ANQGSEA. As DNA, the CDR3 is TGCAGCGTTCAACTAGGGACAGGGATAGGATCCTACGAGCAGTACTTC. Protein product: CSVQLGTGIGSYEQYF.

This clonotype was picked up one time. The J gene is TRBJ2-1, the V gene TRBV6-6; D is uncertain. Per the germline V gene, CDR1 is MNHNY and CDR2 is SVGAGI (reference sequence). Trimming cost V 8 bases and J 5 bases, with 10 bases left between them. The CDR3 has 12 amino acids. DNA of the CDR3: TGTGCCAGCGCCCCCCTGGACAATGAGCAGTTCTTC. This encodes CASAPLDNEQFF.

This clonotype was counted only a few times. V usage is TRBV10-3 and J usage is TRBJ2-5, with D perhaps assigned TRBD1 or TRBD2 (5 bases each). The J call is in doubt because the DNA end fits TRBJ2-1 better. Germline values: CDR1 ENHRY, CDR2 SYGVKD. The CDR3 has 12 residues. This CDR3 is CAIGHGNNEQFF. The CDR3 nucleotides are TGTGCCATAGGACACGGGAACAATGAGCAGTTCTTC.

The chain's CDR3 is CASRAGINQPQHF. CDR3 sequence (DNA): TGTGCCTCCAGGGCAGGGATCAATCAGCCCCAGCATTTT. The rearrangement joins TRBV27 to TRBJ1-5, with D possibly matching TRBD1 (5 bases). Trimming left V 11 bases short and J 3 bases short, with 14 bases between. This CDR3 has 13 amino acids. Germline values: CDR1 MNHEY, CDR2 SMNVEV (reference sequence).

This clonotype has a handful of counts. The rearrangement links TRBV9 to TRBJ1-4, with TRBD1 matching over 7 bases. CDR1 and CDR2 from the germline V gene are SGDLS and YYNGEE. The CDR3 loop spans 15 amino acids. Losses at the gene ends were 3 bases for V and 6 bases for J; bases not matched to a gene: 8. For the CDR3, the DNA is TGTGCCAGCAGCGCCGGAGGAGGGGGCGATGAAAAACTGTTTTTT. Its protein product is CASSAGGGGDEKLFF. The full variable domain, with the rest looked up from reference TRBV9 and TRBJ1-4, is DSGVTQTPKHLITATGQRVTLRCSPRSGDLSVYWYQQSLDQGLQFLIQYYNGEERAKGNILERFSAQQFPDLHSELNLSSLELGDSALYFCASSAGGGGDEKLFFGSGTQLSVL.

This clonotype occurred a few times. The chain carries TRBV7-2 and TRBJ2-1; 10 positions match TRBD2. After removal of 4 bases from V and 2 bases from J, the junction contained 8 bases not matched to a gene. The CDR3 runs to 17 residues. Germline lookup yields CDR1 SGHTA and CDR2 FQGNSA. CDR3 nucleotide sequence: TGTGCCAGCAGCTACGGGGCAGCGGGGGGGCCCTACAATGAGCAGTTCTTC. Amino acid sequence: CASSYGAAGGPYNEQFF.

The genes are TRBV27 and TRBJ1-1; 7 positions agree with TRBD1. The germline V gene has CDR1 MNHEY and CDR2 SMNVEV (reference sequence). J was trimmed by 2 bases and V by 7 bases; bases with no gene match: 7. The CDR3 runs 14 residues. CDR3 residues: CASNADRDNTEAFF. The CDR3 DNA reads TGTGCCAGCAACGCAGACAGGGATAACACTGAAGCTTTCTTT.

This clonotype has a handful of counts. The J gene is TRBJ2-3, the V gene TRBV20-1; 13 bases line up with TRBD2. This CDR3 has 18 amino acids. Losses at the gene ends were 4 bases for V and 0 bases for J; bases not matched to a gene: 10. The V gene's germline CDR1 is DFQATT and CDR2 SNEGSKA (reference sequence). The CDR3 region has the DNA TGCAGTGCTACGACTAGCGGGGGGCCATTTTCTAGCACAGATACGCAGTATTTT. As protein: CSATTSGGPFSSTDTQYF.